The rows below give T cell receptor beta chains drawn from one sample of a study of cytomegalovirus exposure and HLA in healthy donors. Sequenced by immunoSEQ multiplex PCR; TCRdb stores in-frame clones only, minus some. The data contain approximately 100,000 clones, about 70% of them singletons. Sequencing was performed on PBMCs. These receptors all come from a human donor in good health. Both conserved end residues are part of each CDR3. A D gene is named only where the DNA matches it firmly. Expanded clones are given a class, and other clones once, few, many or no size at all.

few,TRBJ2-5,TRBV5-1,.,TGCGCCAGCAGCAGAACAGGGCCTGGGGAGACCCAGTACTTC,CASSRTGPGETQYF
.,TRBJ1-2,TRBV7-2,.,TGTGCCAGCAGCTTAAGGGGGGGCGAGGACTATGGCTACACCTTC,CASSLRGGEDYGYTF
.,TRBJ2-5,TRBV11-2,.,TGTGCCAGCAGCTTAGGGACGTGGGAGGAGACCCAGTACTTC,CASSLGTWEETQYF
.,TRBJ1-1,TRBV5-1,.,TGCGCCAGCAGCTTGGGGGGGGGCGCATGTGAAGCTTTCTTT,CASSLGGGACEAFF
.,TRBJ1-1,TRBV21-1,.,TGTGCCAGCAGCAGCGGGGGGACTGAAGCTTTCTTT,CASSSGGTEAFF
.,TRBJ2-3,TRBV6-6,TRBD1,TGTGCCAGCAGTCCAGACAGGGCCACAGATACGCAGTATTTT,CASSPDRATDTQYF
.,TRBJ1-5,TRBV6-1,TRBD1,TGTGCCAGCAGTGCCCGGGACAGCCGCGTGGGGCCCCAGCATTTT,CASSARDSRVGPQHF
.,TRBJ1-1,TRBV2,TRBD1,TGTGCCAGCGGTGAAGAAGGACAGGGGACTGAAGCTTTCTTT,CASGEEGQGTEAFF
.,TRBJ1-5,TRBV2,TRBD1,TGTGCCAGCAGGACAGGGTTTAGCAATCAGCCCCAGCATTTT,CASRTGFSNQPQHF
few,TRBJ1-1,TRBV19,.,TGTGCCAGTAGTACTCCGACAGGGAACACTGAAGCTTTCTTT,CASSTPTGNTEAFF
.,TRBJ1-2,TRBV28,TRBD1,TGTGCCAGCAGTTTTCGCGGGACAGGGGGGGGCTACACCTTC,CASSFRGTGGGYTF
.,TRBJ1-3,TRBV5-1,.,TGCGCCAGCAGCCAAAACAGGGAAATAGGAAACACCATATATTTT,CASSQNREIGNTIYF
.,TRBJ2-2,TRBV30,TRBD2,TGTGCCTGGAGTACAACCCGGACTAGCGGGTGGACGAACACCGGGGAGCTGTTTTTT,CAWSTTRTSGWTNTGELFF
few,TRBJ1-5,TRBV19,.,TGTGCCAGTAGTATTGAATCCTCCGGGGGGCAGCCCCAGCATTTT,CASSIESSGGQPQHF
.,TRBJ2-7,TRBV5-1,TRBD1,TGCGCCAGCAGCCCACGTCCCGGGACAGCAAATTACTACGAGCAGTACTTC,CASSPRPGTANYYEQYF
.,TRBJ1-4,TRBV19,TRBD1,TGTGCCAGTAGTGTCCAGACCCCGACAGGGTCAAATGAAAAACTGTTTTTT,CASSVQTPTGSNEKLFF
.,TRBJ1-1,TRBV29-1,.,TGCAGCGCGGGAAACACTGAAGCTTTCTTT,CSAGNTEAFF
.,TRBJ2-7,TRBV7-2,.,TGTGCCAGCAGCTTACTCTACGAGCAGTACTTC,CASSLLYEQYF
.,TRBJ1-6,TRBV25-1,.,TGTGCCAGCAGTAATATCTACTCACCCCTCCACTTT,CASSNIYSPLHF
.,TRBJ1-6,TRBV5-1,TRBD1,TGCGCCAGCAGCTTGGCGGGACAGCCTAATTCACCCCTCCACTTT,CASSLAGQPNSPLHF
.,TRBJ2-5,TRBV30,.,TGTGCCTGGAGTGGACTCACAGGTTGGGAGACCCAGTACTTC,CAWSGLTGWETQYF
.,TRBJ1-1,TRBV5-6,TRBD1,TGTGCCAGCAGCTCGCCAAGTACAGGGGTGGTTGAAGCTTTCTTT,CASSSPSTGVVEAFF
once,TRBJ1-2,TRBV7-9,TRBD1,TGTGCCAGCAGCCACGGGACAGTCTATGGCTACACCTTC,CASSHGTVYGYTF
.,TRBJ2-2,TRBV30,.,TGTGCCTGGACTCCGGGACACCCCATTCCGCTGTTTTTT,CAWTPGHPIPLFF
once,TRBJ2-3,TRBV7-9,.,TGTGCCAGCAGCTCCCGGGGGGCCAGTAGGCTTTCAGGAGATACGCAGTATTTT,CASSSRGASRLSGDTQYF
.,TRBJ2-3,TRBV6-1,.,TGTGCCAGCAGTGAAGACGGCGGATACACAGATACGCAGTATTTT,CASSEDGGYTDTQYF
.,TRBJ1-2,TRBV6-6,.,TGTGCCAGCACCCTGGGGGCCTTGTATGGCTACACCTTC,CASTLGALYGYTF
.,TRBJ1-5,TRBV27,.,TGTGCCAGCAAAGTCGGGACACCTAGCAATCAGCCCCAGCATTTT,CASKVGTPSNQPQHF